These T cell receptor beta chains were read from a single sample in a study of beta chain features in type 1 diabetes. TCRdb keeps only in-frame clones here, not all; method: immunoSEQ multiplex PCR. The sample lists some 44,000 clones, 50% occurring once. What was sequenced was stem cell memory CD4+ T cells from blood. Receptors originate from a young woman in good health. CDR3s include the opening cysteine and the closing phenylalanine or tryptophan. Each record gives: D gene, V gene, clone size, J gene, CDR3 protein, CDR3 DNA. The D gene is left open where the match is weak. Only part of the rows carry a size: once, few, many, or a class if the clone is expanded.

.	TRBV2	.	TRBJ1-5	CASSYRRGSNQPQHF	TGTGCCAGCAGTTATAGGCGGGGATCCAATCAGCCCCAGCATTTT
TRBD2	TRBV18	.	TRBJ2-7	CASSLRSGTQYEQYF	TGTGCCAGCTCTCTCCGTAGCGGGACGCAATACGAGCAGTACTTC
.	TRBV7-9	.	TRBJ2-5	CASSLDGETQYF	TGTGCCAGCAGCTTAGACGGAGAGACCCAGTACTTC
.	TRBV7-2	.	TRBJ1-4	CASSLVWAGSGELFF	TGTGCCAGCAGCTTAGTCTGGGCAGGGTCGGGAGAACTGTTTTTT
TRBD2	TRBV28	few	TRBJ2-7	CASSTSGGTYEQYF	TGTGCCAGCAGCACTAGCGGGGGGACCTACGAGCAGTACTTC
TRBD2	TRBV18	.	TRBJ2-1	CASSLGTSGRNEQFF	TGTGCCAGCTCACTCGGGACTAGCGGGCGCAATGAGCAGTTCTTC
.	TRBV19	.	TRBJ1-3	CASKPRGLSSGNTIYF	TGTGCCAGTAAGCCCAGAGGTTTATCCTCTGGAAACACCATATATTTT
TRBD2	TRBV7-7	few	TRBJ2-1	CASSSTSGIPYNEQFF	TGTGCTAGCAGCTCGACTAGCGGGATTCCCTACAATGAGCAGTTCTTC
TRBD1	TRBV19	.	TRBJ2-2	CASRAWDRVNTGELFF	TGTGCCAGCAGGGCCTGGGACAGGGTCAACACCGGGGAGCTGTTTTTT
TRBD1	TRBV7-2	.	TRBJ2-3	CASRTQGWADTQYF	TGTGCCAGCAGAACACAGGGGTGGGCAGATACGCAGTATTTT
TRBD2	TRBV14	.	TRBJ2-1	CASSHTGPLAVYNEQFF	TGTGCCAGCAGCCACACCGGCCCGCTAGCGGTCTACAATGAGCAGTTCTTC
TRBD2	TRBV18	.	TRBJ2-7	CASSLPLGAGESYEQYF	TGTGCCAGCTCACTTCCCTTGGGAGCGGGAGAATCCTACGAGCAGTACTTC
TRBD1	TRBV2	few	TRBJ2-3	CANDRGGGGTDTQYF	TGTGCCAACGACAGGGGAGGAGGAGGCACAGATACGCAGTATTTT
.	TRBV6-5	.	TRBJ2-1	CASTRTVTNEQFF	TGTGCCAGCACCAGGACAGTAACCAATGAGCAGTTCTTC
.	TRBV7-9	few	TRBJ2-6	CASSPPASAGANVLTF	TGTGCCAGCAGCCCACCCGCCTCCGCGGGGGCCAACGTCCTGACTTTC
.	TRBV7-2	.	TRBJ2-1	CASSPQGISYNEQFF	TGTGCCAGCAGCCCCCAGGGGATCTCCTACAATGAGCAGTTCTTC
TRBD2	TRBV4-2	.	TRBJ2-5	CASSIGTSGQETQYF	TGTGCCAGCAGCATCGGGACTAGCGGCCAAGAGACCCAGTACTTC
TRBD2	TRBV5-6	few	TRBJ2-7	CASSWGPAGGEEQYF	TGTGCCAGCAGCTGGGGGCCAGCGGGAGGGGAAGAGCAGTACTTC
.	TRBV28	.	TRBJ2-5	CATSPGVDETQYF	TGTGCCACTAGCCCCGGGGTGGACGAGACCCAGTACTTC
.	TRBV7-9	.	TRBJ1-2	CASSLEGRYGYTF	TGTGCCAGCAGCTTAGAGGGGCGCTATGGCTACACCTTC
.	TRBV7-3	few	TRBJ2-7	CASSEQGGPYEQYF	TGTGCCAGCAGCGAACAGGGGGGGCCCTACGAGCAGTACTTC
.	TRBV18	few	TRBJ2-2	CASSRDGQGLYSTGELFF	TGTGCCAGCTCACGCGACGGGCAGGGCCTCTACTCCACCGGGGAGCTGTTTTTT
TRBD1	TRBV18	.	TRBJ2-7	CASSPTPGTGGAYPYEQYF	TGTGCCAGCTCACCGACGCCCGGGACAGGGGGCGCTTACCCCTACGAGCAGTACTTC
.	TRBV29-1	.	TRBJ2-3	CSVGPSADSGVQYF	TGCAGCGTTGGTCCCTCGGCTGATAGCGGCGTGCAGTATTTT
TRBD1	TRBV19	.	TRBJ2-4	CASRMIFGQGPRGIQYF	TGTGCCAGCCGAATGATCTTTGGACAGGGGCCCAGGGGCATTCAGTACTTC
.	TRBV30	once	TRBJ2-7	CAWSVQGGGSYEQYF	TGTGCCTGGAGTGTACAGGGCGGCGGTTCCTACGAGCAGTACTTC
TRBD1	TRBV2	few	TRBJ2-7	CASSEGTGVGEQYF	TGTGCCAGCAGTGAAGGTACAGGGGTAGGGGAGCAGTACTTC
TRBD1	TRBV18	.	TRBJ1-3	CASSNGQGSGNTIYF	TGTGCCAGCTCAAATGGACAGGGGAGTGGAAACACCATATATTTT
TRBD2	TRBV5-4	.	TRBJ2-3	CASARPSGSSTDTQYF	TGTGCCAGCGCCAGGCCTAGCGGGAGCTCAACAGATACGCAGTATTTT
TRBD1	TRBV18	many	TRBJ2-3	CASSGQEAQYF	TGTGCCAGCTCAGGACAGGAAGCGCAGTATTTT
TRBD2	TRBV19	.	TRBJ2-5	CASSTRWGTSGMKTQYF	TGTGCCAGTAGTACTCGTTGGGGAACTAGCGGGATGAAGACCCAGTACTTC
TRBD2	TRBV11-2	.	TRBJ2-3	CASSLNGLAGGADTQYF	TGTGCCAGCAGCTTAAATGGACTAGCGGGAGGAGCAGATACGCAGTATTTT
TRBD2	TRBV19	.	TRBJ2-2	CASKGAGGPGELFF	TGTGCCAGTAAAGGAGCGGGAGGGCCCGGGGAGCTGTTTTTT
TRBD1	TRBV5-1	.	TRBJ2-1	CASSLGGTADNEQFF	TGCGCCAGCAGCTTGGGGGGGACAGCTGACAATGAGCAGTTCTTC
.	TRBV28	few	TRBJ1-2	CASSPYTGPTYGYTF	TGTGCCAGCAGTCCATATACAGGGCCTACCTATGGCTACACCTTC
TRBD1	TRBV5-1	few	TRBJ2-7	CASSSGTGNYEQYF	TGCGCCAGCAGCTCCGGGACAGGGAACTACGAGCAGTACTTC
TRBD2	TRBV7-9	few	TRBJ2-1	CASSLRGGRALEQFF	TGTGCCAGCAGCTTAAGGGGCGGGAGGGCCCTTGAGCAGTTCTTC
.	TRBV5-5	.	TRBJ2-7	CASSLGNEQYF	TGTGCCAGCAGCCTCGGGAACGAGCAGTACTTC
.	TRBV28	.	TRBJ1-2	CASSWLNRAQGSNGYTF	TGTGCCAGCAGTTGGCTTAACAGGGCTCAGGGAAGTAATGGCTACACCTTC
TRBD1	TRBV5-8	.	TRBJ2-5	CASSPGQGRETQYF	TGTGCCAGCAGCCCAGGACAGGGAAGAGAGACCCAGTACTTC
.	TRBV29-1	.	TRBJ1-1	CSVLNVRGNTEAFF	TGCAGCGTCCTGAATGTTAGGGGGAACACTGAAGCTTTCTTT
TRBD2	TRBV5-1	few	TRBJ2-7	CASSLDTSGYEQYF	TGCGCCAGCAGCTTGGACACTAGCGGCTACGAGCAGTACTTC
TRBD2	TRBV2	.	TRBJ2-3	CASSEEGLADTDTQYF	TGTGCCAGCAGTGAAGAAGGACTAGCGGACACAGATACGCAGTATTTT
TRBD1	TRBV5-1	.	TRBJ1-2	CASSTIPGQGTGGYTF	TGCGCCAGCAGCACCATTCCGGGACAGGGGACGGGTGGCTACACCTTC
.	TRBV4-3	few	TRBJ2-1	CASNESSSYNEQFF	TGCGCCAGCAACGAATCGAGCTCCTACAATGAGCAGTTCTTC
TRBD1	TRBV5-1	.	TRBJ1-4	CASSQQGVDEKLFF	TGCGCCAGCAGTCAACAGGGGGTGGATGAAAAACTGTTTTTT
TRBD1	TRBV29-1	.	TRBJ2-5	CSVQGTGGSGREQYF	TGCAGCGTCCAGGGTACAGGGGGCTCCGGTAGGGAGCAGTACTTC
TRBD2	TRBV28	once	TRBJ2-1	CASFSTSGYNEQFF	TGTGCCAGTTTTAGTACTAGCGGCTACAATGAGCAGTTCTTC
TRBD1	TRBV25-1	.	TRBJ1-4	CASGGTGWDEKLFF	TGTGCCAGCGGGGGGACAGGCTGGGATGAAAAACTGTTTTTT
.	TRBV18	few	TRBJ2-1	CASSPEGLLNNEQFF	TGTGCCAGCTCACCAGAGGGCCTCTTGAACAATGAGCAGTTCTTC
.	TRBV5-1	.	TRBJ1-1	CASSLSPQFSTEAFF	TGCGCCAGCAGCTTAAGCCCGCAATTCTCCACTGAAGCTTTCTTT